Given below is one T cell receptor (beta chain) in context. The data derive from a study of blood T cell repertoires in COVID-19. Whole-study context: Researchers got acute and convalescent COVID-19 samples from the United States, Italy and Spain. T cells, B-cell-depleted T cells, or PBMCs supplied cDNA or gDNA.

In the original analysis: Nucleated cell number was recorded as an estimate derived from reference gene primer amplification. Here immunoSEQ multiplex PCR was the method, and the copy in TCRdb shows in-frame clones only, minus some. The V and J calls and clone size come from that table; D and trimming were worked out from the DNA. The top ten hold nearly 8.5% of the sample, which has 180,000 or so clones, approximately 86% seen once. V lost 3 bases to trimming and J lost 7 bases; unmatched junction nucleotides: 5. From germline, CDR1 is MDHEN and CDR2 SYDVKM. The CDR3 has 13 amino acids. The TCR comes from a man aged 60 to 69 with acute or convalescent COVID-19. J is TRBJ1-2 and V is TRBV28; 7 bases align to TRBD1. The sequenced material came from peripheral blood. In nucleotides, the CDR3 is TGTGCCAGCAGTTTCGAAGGGGGCCGTGGCTACACCTTC. Its translation is CASSFEGGRGYTF.